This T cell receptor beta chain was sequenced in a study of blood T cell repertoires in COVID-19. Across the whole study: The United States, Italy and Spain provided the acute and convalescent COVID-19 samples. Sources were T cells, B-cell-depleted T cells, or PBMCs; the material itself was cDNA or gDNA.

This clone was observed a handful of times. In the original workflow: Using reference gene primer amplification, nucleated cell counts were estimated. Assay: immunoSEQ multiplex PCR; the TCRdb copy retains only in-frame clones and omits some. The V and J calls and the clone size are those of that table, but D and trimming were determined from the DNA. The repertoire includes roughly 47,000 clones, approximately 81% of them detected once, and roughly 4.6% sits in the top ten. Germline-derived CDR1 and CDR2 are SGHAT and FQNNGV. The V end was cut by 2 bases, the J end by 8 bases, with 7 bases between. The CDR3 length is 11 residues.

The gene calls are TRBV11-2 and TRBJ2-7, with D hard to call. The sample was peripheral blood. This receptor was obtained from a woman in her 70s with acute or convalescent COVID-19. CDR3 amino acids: CASSLNLQQYF. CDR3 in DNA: TGTGCCAGCAGCTTAAATCTCCAGCAGTACTTC.